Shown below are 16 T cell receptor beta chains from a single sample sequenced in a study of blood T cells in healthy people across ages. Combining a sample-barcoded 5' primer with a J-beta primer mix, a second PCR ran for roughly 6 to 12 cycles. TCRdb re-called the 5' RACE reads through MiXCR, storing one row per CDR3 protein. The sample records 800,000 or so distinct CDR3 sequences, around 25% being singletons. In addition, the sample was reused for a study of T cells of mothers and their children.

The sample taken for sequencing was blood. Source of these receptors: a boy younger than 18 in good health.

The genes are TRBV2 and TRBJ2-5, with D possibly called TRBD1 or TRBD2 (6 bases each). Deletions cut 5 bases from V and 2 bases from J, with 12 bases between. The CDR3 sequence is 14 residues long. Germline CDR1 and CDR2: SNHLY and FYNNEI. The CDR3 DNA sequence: TGTGCCAGCAGTAACGGGGGCCAGCAAGAGACCCAGTACTTC. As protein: CASSNGGQQETQYF. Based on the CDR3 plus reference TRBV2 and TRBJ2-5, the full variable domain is EPEVTQTPSHQVTQMGQEVILRCVPISNHLYFYWYRQILGQKVEFLVSFYNNEISEKSEIFDDQFSVERPDGSNFTLKIRSTKLEDSAMYFCASSNGGQQETQYFGPGTRLLVL.

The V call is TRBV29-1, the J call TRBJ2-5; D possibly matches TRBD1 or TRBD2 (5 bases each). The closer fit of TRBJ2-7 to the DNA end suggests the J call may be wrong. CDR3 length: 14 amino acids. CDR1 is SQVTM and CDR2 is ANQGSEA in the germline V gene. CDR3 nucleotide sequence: TGCAGCGTTGAAGGAAGGGGAGAGTCCTACGAGCAGTACTTC. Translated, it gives CSVEGRGESYEQYF.

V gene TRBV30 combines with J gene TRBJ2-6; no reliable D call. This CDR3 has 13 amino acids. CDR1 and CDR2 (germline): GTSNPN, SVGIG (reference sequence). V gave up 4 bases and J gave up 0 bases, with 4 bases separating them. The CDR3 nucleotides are TGTGCCTGGACAATCTCTGGGGCCAACGTCCTGACTTTC. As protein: CAWTISGANVLTF.

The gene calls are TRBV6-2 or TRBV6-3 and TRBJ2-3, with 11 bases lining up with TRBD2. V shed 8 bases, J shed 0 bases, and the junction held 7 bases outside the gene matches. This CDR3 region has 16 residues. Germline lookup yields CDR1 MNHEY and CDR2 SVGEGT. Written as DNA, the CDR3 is TGTGCCAGCCGGCTGGTAGCGGGGGGGAGCACAGATACGCAGTATTTT. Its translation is CASRLVAGGSTDTQYF.

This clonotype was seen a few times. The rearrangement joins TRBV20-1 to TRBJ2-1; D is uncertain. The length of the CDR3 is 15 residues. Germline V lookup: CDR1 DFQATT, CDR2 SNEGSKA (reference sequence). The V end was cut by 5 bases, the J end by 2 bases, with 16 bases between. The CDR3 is CSAPIADQTYNEQFF. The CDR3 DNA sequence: TGCAGTGCTCCTATAGCAGACCAAACCTACAATGAGCAGTTCTTC.

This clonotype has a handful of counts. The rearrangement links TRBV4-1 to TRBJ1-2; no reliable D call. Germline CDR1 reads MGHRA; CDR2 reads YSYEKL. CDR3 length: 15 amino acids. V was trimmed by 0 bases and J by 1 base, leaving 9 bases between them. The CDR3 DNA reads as TGCGCCAGCAGCCAAGATCGTACCCTTAACTATGGCTACACCTTC. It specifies CASSQDRTLNYGYTF.

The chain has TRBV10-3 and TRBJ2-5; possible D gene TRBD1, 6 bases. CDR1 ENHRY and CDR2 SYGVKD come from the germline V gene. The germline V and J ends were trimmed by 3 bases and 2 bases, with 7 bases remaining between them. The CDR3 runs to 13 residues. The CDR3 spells CAISEGQQETQYF. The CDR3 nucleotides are TGTGCCATCAGTGAAGGACAGCAAGAGACCCAGTACTTC.

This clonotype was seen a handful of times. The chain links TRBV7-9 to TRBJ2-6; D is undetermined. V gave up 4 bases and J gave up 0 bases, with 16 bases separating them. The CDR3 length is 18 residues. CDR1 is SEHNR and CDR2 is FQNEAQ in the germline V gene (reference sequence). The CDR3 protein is CASSSHGLSDSGANVLTF. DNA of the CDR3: TGTGCCAGCAGCTCGCATGGGCTCAGCGACTCTGGGGCCAACGTCCTGACTTTC. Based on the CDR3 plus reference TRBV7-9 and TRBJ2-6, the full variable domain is DTGVSQNPRHKITKRGQNVTFRCDPISEHNRLYWYRQTLGQGPEFLTYFQNEAQLEKSRLLSDRFSAERPKGSFSTLEIQRTEQGDSAMYLCASSSHGLSDSGANVLTFGAGSRLTVL.

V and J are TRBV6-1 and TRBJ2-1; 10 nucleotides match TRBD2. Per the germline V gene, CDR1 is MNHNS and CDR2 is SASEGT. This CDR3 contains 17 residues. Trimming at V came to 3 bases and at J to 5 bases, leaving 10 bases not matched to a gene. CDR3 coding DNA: TGTGCCAGCAGTGACTACTTTAGCGGGGGGTCCAACAATGAGCAGTTCTTC. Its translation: CASSDYFSGGSNNEQFF.

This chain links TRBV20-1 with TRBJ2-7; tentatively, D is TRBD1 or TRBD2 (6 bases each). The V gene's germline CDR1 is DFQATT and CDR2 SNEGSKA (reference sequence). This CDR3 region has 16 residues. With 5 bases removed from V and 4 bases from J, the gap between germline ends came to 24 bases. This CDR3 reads CSAPNRGQSRGYEQYF. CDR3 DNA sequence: TGCAGTGCTCCGAACCGGGGGCAATCTAGGGGATACGAGCAGTACTTC.

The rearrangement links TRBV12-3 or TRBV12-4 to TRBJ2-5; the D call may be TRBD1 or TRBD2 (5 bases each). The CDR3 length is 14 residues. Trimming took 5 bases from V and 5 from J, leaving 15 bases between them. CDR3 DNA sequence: TGTGCCAGCAGTACCAGGGAGTCCTACGAGACCCAGTACTTC. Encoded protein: CASSTRESYETQYF.

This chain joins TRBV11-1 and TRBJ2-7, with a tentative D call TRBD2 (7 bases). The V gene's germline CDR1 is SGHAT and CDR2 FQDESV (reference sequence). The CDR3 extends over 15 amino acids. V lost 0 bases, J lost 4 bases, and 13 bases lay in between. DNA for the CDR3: TGTGCCAGCAGCTTAGCCGTCGGGGGGCTATACGAGCAGTACTTC. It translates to CASSLAVGGLYEQYF.

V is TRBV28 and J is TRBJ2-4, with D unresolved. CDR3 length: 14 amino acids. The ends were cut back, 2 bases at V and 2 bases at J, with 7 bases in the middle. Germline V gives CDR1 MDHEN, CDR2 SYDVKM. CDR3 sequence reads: CASSLITTKNIQYF. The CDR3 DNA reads TGTGCCAGCAGTTTAATCACTACCAAAAACATTCAGTACTTC.

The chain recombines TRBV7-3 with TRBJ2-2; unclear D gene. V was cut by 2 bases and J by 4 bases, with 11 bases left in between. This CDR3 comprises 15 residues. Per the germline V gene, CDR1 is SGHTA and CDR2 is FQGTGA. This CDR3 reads CASSLGFPSTGELFF. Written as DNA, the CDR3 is TGTGCCAGCAGCTTAGGGTTTCCGAGCACCGGGGAGCTGTTTTTT.

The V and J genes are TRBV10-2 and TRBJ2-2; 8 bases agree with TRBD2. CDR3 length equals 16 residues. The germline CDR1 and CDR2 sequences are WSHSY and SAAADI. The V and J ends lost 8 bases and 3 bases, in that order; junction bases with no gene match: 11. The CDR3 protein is CASQAGEVRDTGELFF. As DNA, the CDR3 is TGCGCCAGCCAAGCGGGAGAGGTTCGGGACACCGGGGAGCTGTTTTTT.

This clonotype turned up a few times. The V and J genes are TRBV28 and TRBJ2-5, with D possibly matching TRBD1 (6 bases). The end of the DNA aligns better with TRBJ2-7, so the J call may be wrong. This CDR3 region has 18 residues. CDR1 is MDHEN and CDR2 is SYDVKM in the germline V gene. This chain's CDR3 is CASSGMPGQKGLDYEQYF. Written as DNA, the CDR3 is TGTGCCAGCAGTGGAATGCCGGGACAAAAGGGTCTAGATTACGAGCAGTACTTC.